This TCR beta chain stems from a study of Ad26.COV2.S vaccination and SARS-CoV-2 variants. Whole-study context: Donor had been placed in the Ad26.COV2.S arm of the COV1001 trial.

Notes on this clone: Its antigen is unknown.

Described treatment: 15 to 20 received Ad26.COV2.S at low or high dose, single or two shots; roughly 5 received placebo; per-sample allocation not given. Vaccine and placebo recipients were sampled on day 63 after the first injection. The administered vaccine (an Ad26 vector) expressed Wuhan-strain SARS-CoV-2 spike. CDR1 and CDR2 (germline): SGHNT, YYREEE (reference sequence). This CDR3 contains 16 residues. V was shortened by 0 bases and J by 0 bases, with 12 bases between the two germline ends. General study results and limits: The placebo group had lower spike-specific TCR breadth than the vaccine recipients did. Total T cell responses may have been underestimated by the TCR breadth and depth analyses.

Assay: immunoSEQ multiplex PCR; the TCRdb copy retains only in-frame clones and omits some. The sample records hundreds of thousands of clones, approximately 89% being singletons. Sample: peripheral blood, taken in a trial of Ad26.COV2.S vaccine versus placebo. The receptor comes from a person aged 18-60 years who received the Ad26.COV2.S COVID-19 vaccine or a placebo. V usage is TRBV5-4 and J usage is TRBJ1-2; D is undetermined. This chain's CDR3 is CASSLVAGRANYGYTF. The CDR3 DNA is TGTGCCAGCAGCTTGGTGGCGGGTCGAGCTAACTATGGCTACACCTTC.